The 2 T cell receptor beta chains below all came from one sample that was sequenced in a study of cytomegalovirus exposure and HLA in healthy donors. Primers included in the PCR were 60 Vbeta and 13 Jbeta primers. This table comes from immunoSEQ multiplex PCR, and its TCRdb copy is limited to in-frame clones, with some not included. Of about 150,000 clones detected, about four fifths appear once; the ten largest clones hold approximately 8%. What was sequenced was PBMCs. The receptors here all came from a young man in good health and CMV-seropositive.

The V call is TRBV5-1, the J call TRBJ2-5; a possible D gene is TRBD1 (6 bases). Trimming took 0 bases from V and 5 from J, leaving 20 bases between them. CDR3 size: 17 residues. Germline V gives CDR1 SGHRS, CDR2 YFSETQ. The DNA for the CDR3 is TGCGCCAGCAGCTTGGCCAATCGCCTGGGGGCCTTCGAGACCCAGTACTTC. This sequence encodes CASSLANRLGAFETQYF.

The chain carries TRBV25-1 and TRBJ1-2, with D tentatively TRBD1 (6 bases). This CDR3 has 17 amino acids. V lost 4 bases and J lost 3, with 21 bases in between. The V gene's germline CDR1 is MGHDK and CDR2 SYGVNS. The CDR3 DNA sequence: TGTGCCAGCAGTGCAGAAGGACAGCCTTACCTTCACTATGGCTACACCTTC. This gives the protein CASSAEGQPYLHYGYTF.